The source of this T cell receptor (beta chain) is a study of beta chain features in type 1 diabetes. Study results and caveats: Within each of all four CD4+ subsets, Type 1 diabetes patients had TCRB CDR3s that were moderately but significantly shorter. PCR might pick shorter templates more often, in the same way for patients and controls. Over-representation of high TCR-expressing cells was a possible consequence of cDNA sequencing.

This clone was detected only a few times. Antigen: not known. Expressed TCRB transcripts got sequenced, as all isolated RNA was reverse transcribed. Sequenced naive, central memory and regulatory T cell samples produced an average of around 3.9 million reads. Only in-frame clones appear in the TCRdb table, and some are missing; sequencing was by immunoSEQ multiplex PCR. The table has 280,000 or so clones, approximately 16% seen once; the top ten hold less than 0.02%. CD45RO/CCR7/CD25/CD127/CD95/CD27 sorting isolated CD4+ naive, central memory, regulatory and stem cell-like memory cells. The TCR was taken from a man younger than 35 with type 1 diabetes. Sequences were obtained from naive CD4+ T cells from blood.

CDR3 nucleotides: TGTGCCAGCAGGTCTGAGACAGGGGGCAATCAGCCCCAGCATTTT. This gives the protein CASRSETGGNQPQHF. V is TRBV6-6 and J is TRBJ1-5; 8 nucleotides match TRBD1. The germline CDR1 and CDR2 sequences are MNHNY and SVGAGI (reference sequence). The trim removed 6 bases at V and 2 bases at J, leaving 6 bases unmatched. The CDR3 is 15 residues long.